This T cell receptor (beta chain) was documented in a study of T cell responses to AZD1222 COVID-19 vaccine. Study details: Second-dose groups at about 4 or about 12 weeks were pooled.

The data were produced by immunoSEQ multiplex PCR, yet TCRdb's version contains in-frame clones alone and is incomplete. The sample contains about 150,000 clones, around 91% of which appear only once. Unmatched junction bases numbered 6, after V lost 6 bases and J lost 8 bases. The CDR3 has 13 residues. The V gene's germline CDR1 is MNHEY and CDR2 SMNVEV (reference sequence). This clone appeared a single time. Its antigen is currently unknown. Study observations and caveats: Nearly half of spike-specific TCRs reportedly target variant regions that are unmutated in the B.1.351 and B.1.1.7 variants. The breadth and depth of Spike-specific TCRs increased once two AZD1222 doses had been given.

J is TRBJ1-2 and V is TRBV27; the match to TRBD1 covers 10 bases. The TCR sequence derives from an adult in good health. This material consisted of peripheral blood, taken on day 0 of AZD1222 vaccination. CDR3 sequence reads: CASRPGQGFGYTF. CDR3 nucleotides: TGTGCCAGCAGACCGGGACAGGGGTTCGGCTACACCTTC.